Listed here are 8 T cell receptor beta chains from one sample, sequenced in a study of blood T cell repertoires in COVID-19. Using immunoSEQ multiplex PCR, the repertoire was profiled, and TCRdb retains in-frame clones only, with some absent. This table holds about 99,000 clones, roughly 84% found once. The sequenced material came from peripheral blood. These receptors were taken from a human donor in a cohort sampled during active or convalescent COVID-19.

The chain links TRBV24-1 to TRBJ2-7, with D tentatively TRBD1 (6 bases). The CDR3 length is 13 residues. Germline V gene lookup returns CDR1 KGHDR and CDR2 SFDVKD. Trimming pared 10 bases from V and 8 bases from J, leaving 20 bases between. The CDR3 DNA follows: TGTGCCACTCAACCGGGACACGGCTCCAAGCAGTACTTC. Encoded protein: CATQPGHGSKQYF.

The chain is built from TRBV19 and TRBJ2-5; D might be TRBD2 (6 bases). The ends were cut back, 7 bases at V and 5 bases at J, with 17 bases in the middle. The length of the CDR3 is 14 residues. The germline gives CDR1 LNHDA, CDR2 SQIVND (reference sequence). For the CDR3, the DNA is TGTGCCAGTAATACGGGACTGCACTCGGAGACCCAGTACTTC. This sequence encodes CASNTGLHSETQYF.

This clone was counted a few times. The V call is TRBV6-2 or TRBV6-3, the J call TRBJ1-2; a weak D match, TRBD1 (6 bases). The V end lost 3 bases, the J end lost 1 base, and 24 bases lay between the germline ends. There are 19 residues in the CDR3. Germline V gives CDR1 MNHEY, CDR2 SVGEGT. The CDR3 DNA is TGTGCCAGCAGTTATATACCCCAGAAAGGACAGCGCAGTAACTATGGCTACACCTTC. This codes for CASSYIPQKGQRSNYGYTF.

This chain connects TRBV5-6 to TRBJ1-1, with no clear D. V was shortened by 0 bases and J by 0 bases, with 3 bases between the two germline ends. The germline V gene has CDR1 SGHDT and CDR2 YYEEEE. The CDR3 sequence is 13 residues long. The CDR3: CASSLAVNTEAFF. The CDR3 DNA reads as TGTGCCAGCAGCTTGGCCGTGAACACTGAAGCTTTCTTT.

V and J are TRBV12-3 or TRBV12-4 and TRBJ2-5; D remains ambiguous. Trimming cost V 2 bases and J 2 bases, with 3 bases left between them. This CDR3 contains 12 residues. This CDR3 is CASSLTQETQYF. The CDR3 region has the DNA TGTGCCAGCAGTTTAACTCAAGAGACCCAGTACTTC.

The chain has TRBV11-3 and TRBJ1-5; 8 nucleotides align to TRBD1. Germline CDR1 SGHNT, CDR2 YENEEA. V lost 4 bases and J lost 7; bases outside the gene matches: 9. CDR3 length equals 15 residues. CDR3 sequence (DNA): TGTGCCAGCAGCTGCGGACAGGGCGGACGGCAGCCCCAGCATTTT. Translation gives CASSCGQGGRQPQHF. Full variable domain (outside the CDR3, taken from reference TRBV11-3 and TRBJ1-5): EAGVVQSPRYKIIEKKQPVAFWCNPISGHNTLYWYLQNLGQGPELLIRYENEEAVDDSQLPKDRFSAERLKGVDSTLKIQPAELGDSAVYLCASSCGQGGRQPQHFGDGTRLSIL.

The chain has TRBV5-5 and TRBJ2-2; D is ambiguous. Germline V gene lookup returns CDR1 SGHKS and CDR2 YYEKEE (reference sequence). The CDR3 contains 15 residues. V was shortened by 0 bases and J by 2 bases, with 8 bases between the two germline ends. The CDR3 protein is CASSLVGRNTGELFF. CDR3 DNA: TGTGCCAGCAGCTTGGTCGGTCGAAACACCGGGGAGCTGTTTTTT.

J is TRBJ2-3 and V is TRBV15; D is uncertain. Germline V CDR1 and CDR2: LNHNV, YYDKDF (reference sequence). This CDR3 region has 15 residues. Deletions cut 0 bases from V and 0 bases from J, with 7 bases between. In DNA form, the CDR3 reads TGTGCCACCAGCAGAGATCTGCGAAGCACAGATACGCAGTATTTT. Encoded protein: CATSRDLRSTDTQYF.